These 5 T cell receptor beta chains were all obtained from the same sample, sequenced in a study of control samples from healthy donors and cancer patients. Produced via immunoSEQ multiplex PCR; TCRdb's table is partial and in-frame only. This sample has approximately 86,000 clones; roughly 84% occur once, and the top ten carry approximately 2.1%. Material: blood. These receptors came from a middle-aged woman in good health.

The rearrangement joins TRBV5-8 to TRBJ1-5; possible D gene TRBD1, 6 bases. Trimming left V 4 bases short and J 14 bases short, with 13 bases between. This CDR3 has 11 amino acids. Germline CDR1 SGHTS, CDR2 YDEGEE. CDR3 coding DNA: TGTGCCAGCAGCCGTACAGGGTTCAAGCATTTT. Translation gives CASSRTGFKHF.

The chain joins TRBV23-1 to TRBJ1-1, with 7 positions matching TRBD1. TRBV23-1 is placed among ORFs of uncertain function. CDR3 length: 14 residues. V dropped 6 bases and J dropped 5; count of bases not matched to a gene: 9. This CDR3 is CASSLTGSRTEAFF. CDR3 sequence (DNA): TGCGCCAGCAGCCTGACAGGGTCGAGAACTGAAGCTTTCTTT.

The chain couples TRBV6-5 to TRBJ1-3; the match to TRBD1 covers 8 bases. This CDR3 contains 14 residues. Trimming at V came to 7 bases and at J to 0 bases, leaving 2 bases not matched to a gene. Germline V gene lookup returns CDR1 MNHEY and CDR2 SVGAGI. The CDR3 spells CASTTGGSGNTIYF. The CDR3 DNA reads TGTGCCAGCACTACAGGGGGCTCTGGAAACACCATATATTTT.

The rearrangement uses TRBV19 and TRBJ1-1; TRBD1 matches at 10 bases. V lost 5 bases to trimming and J lost 6 bases; unmatched junction nucleotides: 12. This CDR3 has 16 amino acids. The germline gives CDR1 LNHDA, CDR2 SQIVND (reference sequence). CDR3 region: CASSARDRGRGAEAFF. CDR3 DNA: TGTGCCAGTAGTGCCCGGGACAGGGGTAGAGGGGCTGAAGCTTTCTTT.

The chain's CDR3 is CASSSDYSPLHF. The CDR3 nucleotides read TGTGCCAGCAGTTCGGACTATTCACCCCTCCACTTT. The chain carries TRBV12-3 or TRBV12-4 and TRBJ1-6, with D unclear. The CDR3 is 12 amino acids. V lost 4 bases and J 8 bases, leaving 6 bases between the germline ends.